This is a list of T cell receptor beta chains from one sample in a study of Graves' ophthalmopathy and Graves' hyperthyroidism. One entry per CDR3 protein results from TCRdb running MiXCR on the multiplex PCR reads. The sample lists a few hundred thousand distinct CDR3 sequences, 15% to 20% occurring once. Specimen: peripheral blood. The receptor source for this set is an adult woman with stable Graves' hyperthyroidism. Both conserved end residues are part of each CDR3. The D gene is left open where the match is weak. Clone size is stated in some rows and not others, as once, few, many or a class when expanded.

d_gene,abundance,j_gene,v_gene,CDR3nt,CDR3aa
-,many,TRBJ2-5,TRBV29-1,TGCAGCGCACAGATAGAGACCCAGTACTTC,CSAQIETQYF
-,few,TRBJ1-2,TRBV4-1,TGCGCCAGCAGCACACCCGGGACACGCTACTATGGCTACACCTTC,CASSTPGTRYYGYTF
TRBD1,many,TRBJ1-1,TRBV6-1,TGTGCCAGCAGTGGGCAGGGGGGCGAGAACACTGAAGCTTTCTTT,CASSGQGGENTEAFF
-,many,TRBJ2-7,TRBV28,TGTGCCAGCAGCCCCTTAGCCGGGGGTGTGGAGCAGTACTTC,CASSPLAGGVEQYF
-,many,TRBJ1-3,TRBV2,TGTGCCAGCAAGGGGGGGAACTCTGGAAACACCATATATTTT,CASKGGNSGNTIYF
TRBD1,-,TRBJ1-6,TRBV11-2,TGTGCCAGCAGCTACGAGACAGGGTTTAATTCACCCCTCCACTTT,CASSYETGFNSPLHF
-,many,TRBJ1-5,TRBV6-1,TGTGCCAGCAACCGGGGGAGACAGGCTGCAAATCAGCCCCAGCATTTT,CASNRGRQAANQPQHF
TRBD2,many,TRBJ2-7,TRBV7-2,TGTGCCAGCAGCCCGGGACTAGCGGGAGTCTGGTCCTACGAGCAGTACTTC,CASSPGLAGVWSYEQYF
-,-,TRBJ2-7,TRBV11-1,TGTGCCAGCAGCTTAGGCAGGGGCCAGGGGAACGAGCAGTACTTC,CASSLGRGQGNEQYF
-,many,TRBJ1-1,TRBV6-2/TRBV6-3,TGTGCCAGCAGTTACTGGACCGGCAAGAAATCGAACACTGAAGCTTTCTTT,CASSYWTGKKSNTEAFF
-,few,TRBJ2-2,TRBV7-3,TGTGCCAGCAGCTTAACAAGGTCTCCCGGAACCGGGGGGCTGTTTTTT,CASSLTRSPGTGGLFF
TRBD1,many,TRBJ1-5,TRBV7-4,TGTGCCAGCAGCTTAGTTTCCTTGGGGACAGGGGGCGATCAGGGCAATCAGCCCCAGCATTTT,CASSLVSLGTGGDQGNQPQHF
TRBD2,many,TRBJ2-5,TRBV11-3,TGTGCCAGCAGCTTCGGACTAGCGGGAAGCGAGACCCAGTACTTC,CASSFGLAGSETQYF
TRBD1,-,TRBJ1-2,TRBV5-1,TGCGCCAGCAGCCGTGGGACCGGACAGGGAGCTAACTATGGCTACACCTTC,CASSRGTGQGANYGYTF
TRBD1,few,TRBJ2-7,TRBV6-5,TGTGCCAGCAGTTACCACGGGACAGGGGTTCGCGAGCAGTACTTC,CASSYHGTGVREQYF
-,-,TRBJ1-2,TRBV12-3/TRBV12-4,TGTGCCAGCAGTTTAGACGGATTTGTGGGCTACACCTTC,CASSLDGFVGYTF
-,many,TRBJ2-5,TRBV28,TGTGCCAGCAGTCCCCCGGGGGCTCGCCGGACCCAGTACTTC,CASSPPGARRTQYF
-,many,TRBJ1-1,TRBV4-1,TGCGCCAGCGCCTCTAGGGGGGACACTGAAGCTTTCTTT,CASASRGDTEAFF
-,many,TRBJ1-5,TRBV6-5,TGTGCCAGCAGTCTTTCGACAGCCCTGATGGAGCCCCAGCATTTT,CASSLSTALMEPQHF
-,many,TRBJ1-5,TRBV6-1,TGTGCCAGCAGTGAAGGGGACGGGGCACTGGCTCAGCCCCAGCATTTT,CASSEGDGALAQPQHF
-,many,TRBJ1-1,TRBV11-1,TGTGCCAGCAGCTCCTCAGGGGACACTGAAGCTTTCTTT,CASSSSGDTEAFF
-,many,TRBJ1-1,TRBV28,TGTGCCAGCAGTTTAAGTATGGAGGGCTTGAACACTGAAGCTTTCTTT,CASSLSMEGLNTEAFF
TRBD1,few,TRBJ1-1,TRBV30,TGTGCCTGGATAGGTCGGACAGGGTCCATGAACACTGAAGCTTTCTTT,CAWIGRTGSMNTEAFF
TRBD2,-,TRBJ2-3,TRBV15,TGTGCCACCAGCAGAACCTGGCTAGCGGGAGTCACAGATACGCAGTATTTT,CATSRTWLAGVTDTQYF
TRBD2,many,TRBJ2-2,TRBV6-4,TGTGCCAGCAGTGACACGACTAGCGGGAACACCGGGGAGCTGTTTTTT,CASSDTTSGNTGELFF
-,many,TRBJ1-2,TRBV7-2,TGTGCCAGCAGCTTAGCAGGGGGAAATAACTATGGCTACACCTTC,CASSLAGGNNYGYTF
TRBD1,many,TRBJ1-1,TRBV30,TGTGCCTGGAGTGTAAGCCCGACAGGGAGGAACACTGAAGCTTTCTTT,CAWSVSPTGRNTEAFF